Given below is one T cell receptor beta chain in context. The record originates from a study of T cells of healthy individuals. TCRdb reprocessed the 5' RACE reads with MiXCR, giving one entry per CDR3 protein. Counted here are around 53,000 distinct CDR3 sequences, about 15% occurring once; the ten biggest clones make up 15% to 20%. Trimming removed 4 bases at V and 0 bases at J, with 6 bases between. Germline assignment: CDR1 SNHLY and CDR2 FYNNEI. The CDR3 consists of 13 residues. The chain couples TRBV2 to TRBJ1-2; D unresolved. The sequence came from a human donor in good health. The CDR3 bases are TGTGCCAGCAGTGGGAGTACTAACTATGGCTACACCTTC. Its protein is CASSGSTNYGYTF. The whole variable domain, filled in from reference TRBV2 and TRBJ1-2, reads EPEVTQTPSHQVTQMGQEVILRCVPISNHLYFYWYRQILGQKVEFLVSFYNNEISEKSEIFDDQFSVERPDGSNFTLKIRSTKLEDSAMYFCASSGSTNYGYTFGSGTRLTVV.